Listed here are 5 T cell receptor beta chains from one sample, sequenced in a study of blood T cells in healthy people across ages. Together with a sample-barcoded 5' primer, a J-beta primer mix was included in a second PCR lasting 7 to 11 cycles. Each CDR3 protein gets one entry after TCRdb re-called the 5' RACE reads with MiXCR. This sample has about 810,000 distinct CDR3 sequences, with 36% found just once. Sequences were obtained from blood. The receptors derive from a man aged 18 to 29 in good health.

This clonotype appeared a few times. The rearrangement links TRBV4-3 to TRBJ2-1; no reliable D call. Germline CDR1 and CDR2: LGHNA and YSLEER. The V gene lost 0 bases and the J gene lost 6 bases, with 12 bases spanning the gap. The CDR3 is made up of 15 amino acids. In DNA, the CDR3 is TGCGCCAGCAGCCAAGATCGTGGGCGGTTCAATGAGCAGTTCTTC. Translation gives CASSQDRGRFNEQFF.

This clonotype was found a few times. This chain links TRBV18 with TRBJ2-1; possibly TRBD1 or TRBD2 for D (6 bases each). CDR3 length: 15 residues. Germline loops: CDR1 KGHSH, CDR2 LQKENI. Trimming pared 3 bases from V and 1 base from J, leaving 10 bases between. The chain's CDR3 is CASSPRGQSYNEQFF. The CDR3 DNA reads as TGTGCCAGCTCACCCCGGGGGCAGTCCTACAATGAGCAGTTCTTC. Full variable domain (rest looked up from reference TRBV18 and TRBJ2-1): NAGVMQNPRHLVRRRGQEARLRCSPMKGHSHVYWYRQLPEEGLKFMVYLQKENIIDESGMPKERFSAEFPKEGPSILRIQQVVRGDSAAYFCASSPRGQSYNEQFFGPGTRLTVL.

The rearrangement joins TRBV30 to TRBJ1-1, with a tentative D call TRBD1 (5 bases). The CDR3 length is 14 residues. The V and J ends lost 2 bases and 0 bases respectively, with 10 bases between them. Germline V lookup: CDR1 GTSNPN, CDR2 SVGIG (reference sequence). The CDR3 spells CAWSIRQMNTEAFF. The DNA for the CDR3 is TGTGCCTGGAGTATCCGACAGATGAACACTGAAGCTTTCTTT.

The CDR3 DNA sequence: TGTGCCAGCAGTTACTCTCGGGGGAACACTGAAGCTTTCTTT. Protein product: CASSYSRGNTEAFF. The chain links TRBV6-5 to TRBJ1-1; D is unresolved. V lost 0 bases and J lost 1, with 6 bases in between. Germline V gene data show CDR1 as MNHEY and CDR2 as SVGAGI. The length of the CDR3 is 14 residues.

This CDR3 is CATLSGDTQYF. As DNA, the CDR3 is TGTGCCACCTTGTCAGGGGATACGCAGTATTTT. The chain uses TRBV6-6 and TRBJ2-3; D perhaps matches TRBD1 (5 bases). V was trimmed by 10 bases and J by 6 bases, leaving 11 bases between them. The CDR3 sequence is 11 residues long. Germline-derived CDR1 and CDR2 are MNHNY and SVGAGI (reference sequence).